The 11 T cell receptor beta chains reported below all come from one sample, sequenced in a study of cytomegalovirus exposure and HLA in healthy donors. Primers: 60 Vbeta forward and 13 Jbeta reverse. Data came from immunoSEQ multiplex PCR; TCRdb stores just in-frame clones and leaves some out. This repertoire shows roughly 63,000 clones, about 75% found once; its top ten account for around 21%. Sample: PBMCs. These receptors all come from a woman between 40 and 50 years old in good health and CMV-seropositive.

CDR3 sequence: CSVTDVGGPDTQYF. DNA of the CDR3: TGCAGCGTTACCGACGTCGGGGGGCCAGATACGCAGTATTTT. The gene calls are TRBV29-1 and TRBJ2-3, with D perhaps matching TRBD2 (7 bases). V was clipped by 5 bases and J by 4 bases, with 16 bases between them. There are 14 residues in the CDR3. Germline CDR1 SQVTM, CDR2 ANQGSEA.

This chain uses TRBV2 with TRBJ1-2, with 9 bases matching TRBD1. Trimming cost V 4 bases and J 4 bases; bases outside gene matches: 7. Per germline, CDR1 SNHLY and CDR2 FYNNEI. The CDR3 runs to 15 residues. CDR3 region: CASSVNRGQRYGYTF. In DNA, the CDR3 is TGTGCCAGCAGTGTGAACAGGGGGCAGCGCTATGGCTACACCTTC. Filled out from reference TRBV2 and TRBJ1-2, the complete variable domain reads EPEVTQTPSHQVTQMGQEVILRCVPISNHLYFYWYRQILGQKVEFLVSFYNNEISEKSEIFDDQFSVERPDGSNFTLKIRSTKLEDSAMYFCASSVNRGQRYGYTFGSGTRLTVV.

V usage is TRBV9 and J usage is TRBJ1-2; TRBD1 matches 7 bases. The CDR3 runs 15 residues. Trimming took 4 bases from V and 6 from J; bases not matched to a gene: 12. Germline V gene data show CDR1 as SGDLS and CDR2 as YYNGEE. DNA of the CDR3: TGTGCCAGCAGCCCTGGACAGGACCGCGCGGATGGCTACACCTTC. Amino acid sequence: CASSPGQDRADGYTF.

The chain couples TRBV7-9 to TRBJ2-1, with TRBD2 identical over 7 bases. Per germline, CDR1 SEHNR and CDR2 FQNEAQ (reference sequence). This CDR3 comprises 14 residues. V shed 7 bases, J shed 8 bases, and the junction held 11 bases outside the gene matches. In nucleotides, the CDR3 is TGTGCCAGCACCTGGGGGGGGTCCGCCCATGAGCAGTTCTTC. Its translation is CASTWGGSAHEQFF.

The gene calls are TRBV10-1 and TRBJ1-3; D remains unclear. V dropped 0 bases and J dropped 2 bases, with 11 bases sitting between them. The CDR3 is made up of 16 amino acids. Germline V lookup: CDR1 WNHNN, CDR2 SYGVQD (reference sequence). DNA of the CDR3: TGCGCCAGCAGTGAGTCGATACCGGGAACTGGAAACACCATATATTTT. Protein: CASSESIPGTGNTIYF.

V gene TRBV13 combines with J gene TRBJ2-2, with TRBD1 identical over 12 bases. Germline values: CDR1 PRHDT, CDR2 FYEKMQ (reference sequence). V was clipped by 4 bases and J by 5 bases; unmatched bases: 8. This CDR3 has 17 residues. The CDR3 spells CASSSRDRGLRTGELFF. CDR3 nucleotides: TGTGCCAGCAGCTCCCGGGACAGGGGGCTTAGGACCGGGGAGCTGTTTTTT.

The J gene is TRBJ2-7, the V gene TRBV2; D is undetermined. V gave up 1 base and J gave up 2 bases, with 9 bases separating them. CDR3 length: 14 residues. The germline CDR1 and CDR2 sequences are SNHLY and FYNNEI. CDR3 residues: CASSEGSPPYEQYF. CDR3 sequence (DNA): TGTGCCAGCAGTGAAGGCAGTCCCCCCTACGAGCAGTACTTC. Combining the CDR3 with reference TRBV2 and TRBJ2-7 gives the whole variable domain EPEVTQTPSHQVTQMGQEVILRCVPISNHLYFYWYRQILGQKVEFLVSFYNNEISEKSEIFDDQFSVERPDGSNFTLKIRSTKLEDSAMYFCASSEGSPPYEQYFGPGTRLTVT.

This sequence joins TRBV4-1 and TRBJ1-1; tentatively, D is TRBD1 (5 bases). V lost 4 bases and J lost 3, with 12 bases in between. This CDR3 is built from 14 residues. The germline gives CDR1 MGHRA, CDR2 YSYEKL. The CDR3: CASSLRQGDTEAFF. As DNA, the CDR3 is TGCGCCAGCAGCCTCAGGCAGGGTGACACTGAAGCTTTCTTT.

The chain recombines TRBV2 with TRBJ2-2; 7 bases fit TRBD1. The CDR3 has 13 residues. J lost 5 bases, V lost 6 bases, and 3 bases had no gene match. CDR1 SNHLY and CDR2 FYNNEI come from the germline V gene. The CDR3 region has the DNA TGTGCCAGCAGGACAGGGTGGACCGGGGAGCTGTTTTTT. Protein product: CASRTGWTGELFF.

The gene calls are TRBV2 and TRBJ2-3; 8 nucleotides agree with TRBD1. There are 14 residues in the CDR3. From germline, CDR1 is SNHLY and CDR2 FYNNEI. Trimming removed 7 bases from V and 3 bases from J; junction bases left unmatched: 6. The CDR3 loop reads CASNLGQGTDTQYF. The CDR3 nucleotides read TGTGCCAGCAACTTAGGACAGGGAACAGATACGCAGTATTTT.

The V call is TRBV13, the J call TRBJ2-2, with 12 bases matching TRBD2. V gave up 5 bases and J gave up 5 bases; unmatched junction bases: 6. In germline, CDR1 is PRHDT, CDR2 FYEKMQ (reference sequence). The CDR3 is 16 amino acids. The CDR3 region is CASSQRLAGVTGELFF. The CDR3, as DNA: TGTGCCAGCAGCCAACGACTAGCGGGGGTAACCGGGGAGCTGTTTTTT.